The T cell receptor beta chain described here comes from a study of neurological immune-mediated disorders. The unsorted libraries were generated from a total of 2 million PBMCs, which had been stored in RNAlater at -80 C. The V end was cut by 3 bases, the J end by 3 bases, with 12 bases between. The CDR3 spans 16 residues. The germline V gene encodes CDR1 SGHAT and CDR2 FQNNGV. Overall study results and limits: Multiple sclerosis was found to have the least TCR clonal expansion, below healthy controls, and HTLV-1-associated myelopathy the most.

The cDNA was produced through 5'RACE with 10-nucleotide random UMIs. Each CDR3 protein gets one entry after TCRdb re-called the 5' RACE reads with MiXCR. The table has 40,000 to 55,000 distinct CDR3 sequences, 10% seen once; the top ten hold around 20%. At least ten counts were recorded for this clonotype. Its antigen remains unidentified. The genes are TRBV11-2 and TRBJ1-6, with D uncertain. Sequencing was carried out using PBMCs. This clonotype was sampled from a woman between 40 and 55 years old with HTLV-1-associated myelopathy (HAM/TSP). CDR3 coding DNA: TGTGCCAGCAGCTTCCTCGACGGATTCTATAATTCACCCCTCCACTTT. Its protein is CASSFLDGFYNSPLHF.